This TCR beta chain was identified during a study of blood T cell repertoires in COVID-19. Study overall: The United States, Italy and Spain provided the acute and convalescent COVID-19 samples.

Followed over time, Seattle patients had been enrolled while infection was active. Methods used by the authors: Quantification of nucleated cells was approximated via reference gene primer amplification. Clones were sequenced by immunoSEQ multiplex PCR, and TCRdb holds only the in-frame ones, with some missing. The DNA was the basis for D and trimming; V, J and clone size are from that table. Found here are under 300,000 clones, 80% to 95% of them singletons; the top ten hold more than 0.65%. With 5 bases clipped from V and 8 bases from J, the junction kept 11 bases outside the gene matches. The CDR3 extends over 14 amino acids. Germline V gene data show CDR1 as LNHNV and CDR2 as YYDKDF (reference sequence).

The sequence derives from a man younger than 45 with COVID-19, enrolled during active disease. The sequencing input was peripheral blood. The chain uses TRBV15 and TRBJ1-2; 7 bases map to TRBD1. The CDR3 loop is CATSPRLTGEGYTF. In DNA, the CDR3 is TGTGCCACCAGCCCCAGACTTACAGGGGAAGGCTACACCTTC. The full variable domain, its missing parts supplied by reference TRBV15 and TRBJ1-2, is DAMVIQNPRYQVTQFGKPVTLSCSQTLNHNVMYWYQQKSSQAPKLLFHYYDKDFNNEADTPDNFQSRRPNTSFCFLDIRSPGLGDTAMYLCATSPRLTGEGYTFGSGTRLTVV.